Listed below are T cell receptor beta chains from one sample, sequenced in a study of post-analysis software for immune sequencing data. TCRdb re-derived calls from the PCR reads in MiXCR, one entry per CDR3 protein. This table holds 650,000 to 900,000 distinct CDR3 sequences, around 42% found once. The sequenced sample was blood. Source of these receptors: a girl under 18 with multiple sclerosis. Each CDR3 is given with its conserved first and last residue. Each record gives: clone size, D gene, J gene, V gene, CDR3 DNA, CDR3 protein. A D gene is named only where the DNA matches it firmly. Size is omitted from some rows. Given values are once, few, many or a class for expanded clones.

>few|TRBD1|TRBJ2-1|TRBV5-6
TGTGCCAGCAGCTTGAGGTTGGGCACAGGGGGGCCCCTAAGCTCCTACAATGAGCAGTTCTTC
CASSLRLGTGGPLSSYNEQFF
>few|-|TRBJ2-3|TRBV28
TGTGCCAGCAGCCCCCTTAACGGACCCCGGCGTAGCACAGATACGCAGTATTTT
CASSPLNGPRRSTDTQYF
>-|TRBD2|TRBJ2-1|TRBV20-1
TGCAGTGCTCCCGGGACTAGCTGGGTCGATGAGCAGTTCTTC
CSAPGTSWVDEQFF
>-|-|TRBJ1-4|TRBV29-1
TGCAGCGCCTCTCCCCTAGGGGTTGCAACTAATGAAAAACTGTTTTTT
CSASPLGVATNEKLFF
>-|-|TRBJ2-3|TRBV7-9
TGTGCCAGCAGCCAGCGACAGGGAGGGGGCACAGATACGCAGTATTTT
CASSQRQGGGTDTQYF
>-|-|TRBJ2-1|TRBV5-1
TGCGCCAGCAGCTTGGATACGTTTAGCTCCTACGAGCAGTTCTTC
CASSLDTFSSYEQFF
>-|TRBD2|TRBJ2-3|TRBV9
TGTGCCAGCAGCGGTAGAGGAGCGGGAGGGCCAGATACGCAGTATTTT
CASSGRGAGGPDTQYF
>-|TRBD1|TRBJ1-2|TRBV7-2
TGTGCCAGCAGCTTACGGCCACAGGGGTTTACCTATGGCTACACCTTC
CASSLRPQGFTYGYTF
>-|-|TRBJ2-2|TRBV12-3/TRBV12-4
TGTGCCAGCAGCCGGGGAGGTAGTAAGAACACCGGGGAGCTGTTTTTT
CASSRGGSKNTGELFF
>-|-|TRBJ2-6|TRBV6-8
TGTGCCAGCACCCACAGGGAAAACTACTCTGGGGCCAACGTCCTGACTTTC
CASTHRENYSGANVLTF
>-|-|TRBJ1-5|TRBV5-1
TGCGCCAGCAGCCCGTGGAGCGGGTTCGGGCAGCCCCAGCATTTT
CASSPWSGFGQPQHF
>-|-|TRBJ2-7|TRBV7-3
TGTGCCAGCAGCTTATCCGGGGGGCACGAGCAGTACTTC
CASSLSGGHEQYF
>-|-|TRBJ2-7|TRBV2
TGTGCCAGCAGGGCTCCACAGGAGCAGTACTTC
CASRAPQEQYF
>few|-|TRBJ2-5|TRBV27
TGTGCCAGCAGTTTCGGGCAGGTGCAGTACTTC
CASSFGQVQYF
>few|TRBD2|TRBJ2-5|TRBV11-3
TGTGCCAGCAGCTTGGGGACTAGCGGGAGTGAGACCCAGTACTTC
CASSLGTSGSETQYF
>-|-|TRBJ2-5|TRBV7-9
TGTGCCAGCAGCCGGAACATGGTGGGAGAGACCCAGTACTTC
CASSRNMVGETQYF
>-|-|TRBJ1-4|TRBV4-3
TGCGCCAGCAGCCAAAGGGACCTCCGTAATGAAAAACTGTTTTTT
CASSQRDLRNEKLFF
>-|TRBD2|TRBJ2-1|TRBV7-3
TGTGCCAGCAGCACAACTAGCGGGTACACCTTAAATGAGCAGTTCTTC
CASSTTSGYTLNEQFF
>few|TRBD2|TRBJ2-7|TRBV20-1
TGCAGTGCTAGAGATCCTAGCGGGAGGGCCAGGGAGCAGTACTTC
CSARDPSGRAREQYF
>-|TRBD1|TRBJ2-3|TRBV5-1
TGCGCCAGCAGCTTGGGACAGGGGGCGTTGGCAGATACGCAGTATTTT
CASSLGQGALADTQYF
>few|TRBD2|TRBJ2-1|TRBV5-5
TGTGCCAGCAGCTTGGTGCCTAGCGGGAGGGGTAACGGTGAGCAGTTCTTC
CASSLVPSGRGNGEQFF
>few|-|TRBJ2-5|TRBV7-8
TGTGCCAGCAGCCGATCGGAGGCTCGCGAGACCCAGTACTTC
CASSRSEARETQYF
>-|TRBD1|TRBJ1-2|TRBV7-2
TGTGCCAGCAGCTTAACAGGGGGCAACTATGGCTACACCTTC
CASSLTGGNYGYTF
>many|-|TRBJ2-1|TRBV6-6
TGTGCCACCCGAGCGGGCTCCTACAATGAGCAGTTCTTC
CATRAGSYNEQFF
>-|TRBD2|TRBJ2-4|TRBV7-2
TGTGCCAGCAGCTTAGCGGCGGGGGGGTGGGTGTCGTACTTC
CASSLAAGGWVSYF
>-|-|TRBJ1-1|TRBV20-1
TGCAGTGCTAGAGGTACAGGGACCACTGAAGCTTTCTTT
CSARGTGTTEAFF
>-|-|TRBJ2-5|TRBV20-1
TGCAGTGCCCGGGGCCCGACGACAGAGACCCAGTACTTC
CSARGPTTETQYF
>-|TRBD1|TRBJ1-4|TRBV29-1
TGCAGCGTTTGGGACAGGCTATTTAATGAAAAACTGTTTTTT
CSVWDRLFNEKLFF
>-|TRBD2|TRBJ2-1|TRBV6-5
TGTGCCAGCAGTCCAACTAGCGGACCCTACAATGGGCAGTTCTTC
CASSPTSGPYNGQFF
>once|-|TRBJ2-1|TRBV29-1
TGCAGCGTGAATAAACAGGGTATGAATGAGCAGTTCTTC
CSVNKQGMNEQFF
>-|-|TRBJ1-1|TRBV19
TGTGCCAGTAGTATCCAGGGAGGGGTTCGCACTGAAGCTTTCTTT
CASSIQGGVRTEAFF
>few|-|TRBJ2-7|TRBV7-9
TGTGCCAGCAGCTTAGCGCACCTGGGGGCCCACGAGCAGTACTTC
CASSLAHLGAHEQYF
>-|-|TRBJ2-1|TRBV9
TGTGCCAGCAGCGTTAGCGTTGGGGGCAATGAGCAGTTCTTC
CASSVSVGGNEQFF
>many|-|TRBJ2-7|TRBV9
TGTGCCAGCACGAGGGGCCTCAGGGACGAGCAGTACTTC
CASTRGLRDEQYF
>-|TRBD2|TRBJ2-5|TRBV29-1
TGCAGCGTTGAGGGGGGGTTCGGGACCCAGTACTTC
CSVEGGFGTQYF
>-|-|TRBJ1-5|TRBV7-9
TGTGCCAGCATCACTTATAACGGAGATAATAGCAATCAGCCCCAGCATTTT
CASITYNGDNSNQPQHF
>-|TRBD2|TRBJ2-3|TRBV29-1
TGCAGCCTTACTAGCGGGAGTCCGGATACGCAGTATTTT
CSLTSGSPDTQYF
>once|-|TRBJ1-1|TRBV19
TGTGCCAGTAGTAACTCAGGACGGGAGAGGAACACTGAAGCTTTCTTT
CASSNSGRERNTEAFF
>-|TRBD1|TRBJ2-1|TRBV5-1
TGCGCCAGCAGCGCCTCGACAGGGTACAATGAGCAGTTCTTC
CASSASTGYNEQFF
>few|TRBD1|TRBJ1-1|TRBV12-3/TRBV12-4
TGTGCCAGCAGCTTTAAAATGGACAGGGCCGGTGAAGCTTTCTTT
CASSFKMDRAGEAFF
>-|TRBD2|TRBJ2-3|TRBV5-1
TGCGCCAGCGGCGGGACTAGCGGAAGCACAGATACGCAGTATTTT
CASGGTSGSTDTQYF
>once|-|TRBJ2-6|TRBV7-8
TGTGCCAGCAGCTTCTTGGCAAGCCCGACCTCTGGGGCCAACGTCCTGACTTTC
CASSFLASPTSGANVLTF
>few|TRBD2|TRBJ2-7|TRBV20-1
TGCAGTGCCCTAACGGGAGGGCCCTCCGAGCAGTACTTC
CSALTGGPSEQYF
>-|TRBD1|TRBJ1-1|TRBV29-1
TGCAGCGTTGAGGTTTTGGGACAGCTGAACACTGAAGCTTTCTTT
CSVEVLGQLNTEAFF
>-|-|TRBJ2-1|TRBV7-2
TGTGCCAGCAGCCATCCACATTATTCCTACAATGAGCAGTTCTTC
CASSHPHYSYNEQFF
>-|TRBD2|TRBJ2-1|TRBV4-3
TGCGCCAGCAGCCAAGATCCGGGACTAAGATACAATGAGCAGTTCTTC
CASSQDPGLRYNEQFF
>-|-|TRBJ2-1|TRBV29-1
TGCAGCGTTGAAGACTCCCTCGGTCGCTTGAATGAGCAGTTCTTC
CSVEDSLGRLNEQFF